This TCR beta chain was retrieved from a study of cytomegalovirus exposure and HLA in healthy donors. As for the study in general: HLA-typed donors were the source of about 90 million unique TCRs held in an early data release.

In its sample, this clone was seen once. As yet, its antigen is unknown. Germline V gene data show CDR1 as MNHEY and CDR2 as SMNVEV (reference sequence). V was trimmed by 5 bases and J by 4 bases, leaving 12 bases between them. CDR3 length equals 14 residues. PCR employed 60 Vbeta and 13 Jbeta primers. The table came from immunoSEQ multiplex PCR; TCRdb's copy has only in-frame clones and leaves some out. The sample yields 150,000 to 200,000 clones, less than 90% seen once. Whole-study findings and limits: The authors judged a highly shared variant cluster likely a sequencing artifact. In an earlier analysis, most TCR beta V segments were productive about 87% or about 30% of the time.

What was sequenced was PBMCs. The rearrangement joins TRBV27 to TRBJ2-1, with TRBD1 as a possible D gene (5 bases). This TCR was sampled from a boy between 10 and 17 years old in good health and CMV-seronegative. CDR3 sequence (DNA): TGTGCCAGCAGTCTAGGGGCCACTTACAATGAGCAGTTCTTC. It codes for CASSLGATYNEQFF.